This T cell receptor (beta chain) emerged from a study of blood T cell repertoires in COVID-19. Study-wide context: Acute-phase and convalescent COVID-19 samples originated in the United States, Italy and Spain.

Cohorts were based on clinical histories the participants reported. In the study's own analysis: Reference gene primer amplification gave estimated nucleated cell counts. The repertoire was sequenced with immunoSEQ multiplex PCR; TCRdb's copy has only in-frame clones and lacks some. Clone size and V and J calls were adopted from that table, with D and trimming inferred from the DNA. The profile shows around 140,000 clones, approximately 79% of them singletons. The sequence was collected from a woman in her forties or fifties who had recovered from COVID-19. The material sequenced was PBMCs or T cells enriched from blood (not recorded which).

The CDR3 DNA reads as TGTGCCAGTACCGCCAGAGGGGGCGCCGGTGGCTACACCTTC. Protein product: CASTARGGAGGYTF. The V gene is TRBV19, the J gene TRBJ1-2, with 7 positions matching TRBD1. V dropped 7 bases and J dropped 7; count of bases not matched to a gene: 12. The CDR3 has 14 residues. From germline, CDR1 is LNHDA and CDR2 SQIVND (reference sequence).